The 14 T cell receptor beta chains in this list originate from one sample, sequenced in a study of blood T cell repertoires in COVID-19. Profiled with immunoSEQ multiplex PCR; TCRdb holds only in-frame clones, not every one. The sample lists about 220,000 clones, 80% to 90% seen once, with about 4% in the top ten. The sequencing input was PBMCs or T cells enriched from blood (not recorded which). All receptors come from a middle-aged woman with acute COVID-19.

A few counts support this clone. V gene TRBV2 combines with J gene TRBJ1-5; D is perhaps TRBD1 (6 bases). Germline values: CDR1 SNHLY, CDR2 FYNNEI. This CDR3 is 15 amino acids long. V gave up 4 bases and J gave up 4 bases, with 14 bases separating them. The CDR3 DNA sequence: TGTGCCAGCAGTGCCGACAGGACCCCAAATCAGCCCCAGCATTTT. Its protein product is CASSADRTPNQPQHF. Based on the CDR3 plus reference TRBV2 and TRBJ1-5, the full variable domain is EPEVTQTPSHQVTQMGQEVILRCVPISNHLYFYWYRQILGQKVEFLVSFYNNEISEKSEIFDDQFSVERPDGSNFTLKIRSTKLEDSAMYFCASSADRTPNQPQHFGDGTRLSIL.

The count of this clone is one. This sequence joins TRBV6-5 and TRBJ1-5, with D perhaps matching TRBD1 (6 bases). V was cut by 4 bases and J by 10 bases, with 14 bases left in between. Germline V lookup: CDR1 MNHEY, CDR2 SVGAGI. CDR3 length: 13 residues. The CDR3 DNA follows: TGTGCCAGCAGTTCGGCCCAACAGGGTCCCCAGCATTTT. This gives the protein CASSSAQQGPQHF.

V and J are TRBV5-1 and TRBJ2-1; TRBD2 matches 12 bases. The CDR3 spans 19 residues. Per the germline V gene, CDR1 is SGHRS and CDR2 is YFSETQ. Germline trimming cut 1 base from V and 1 base from J; bases unmatched to any gene: 9. Written as DNA, the CDR3 is TGCGCCAGCAGCTTGAAGGCTAGCGGGGGGGCCGTGTCCTACAATGAGCAGTTCTTC. Protein product: CASSLKASGGAVSYNEQFF.

The chain carries TRBV4-1 and TRBJ1-2; 7 positions agree with TRBD1. J lost 2 bases, V lost 4 bases, and 7 bases had no gene match. CDR3 length equals 15 residues. The germline gives CDR1 MGHRA, CDR2 YSYEKL. CDR3 region: CASSPGAGGNYGYTF. Written as DNA, the CDR3 is TGCGCCAGCAGCCCGGGGGCAGGGGGAAACTATGGCTACACCTTC.

The chain uses TRBV18 and TRBJ1-3, with 7 bases aligning to TRBD1. J lost 15 bases, V lost 2 bases, and 7 bases had no gene match. The CDR3 covers 12 residues. The germline V gene has CDR1 KGHSH and CDR2 LQKENI. The CDR3 reads CASSPATGTGYF. DNA for the CDR3: TGTGCCAGCTCACCAGCGACAGGGACGGGATATTTT.

The chain links TRBV18 to TRBJ1-3, with unresolved D. V dropped 2 bases and J dropped 3 bases, with 14 bases sitting between them. This CDR3 is built from 16 residues. Looked up from germline, CDR1 is KGHSH and CDR2 is LQKENI. The CDR3 DNA sequence: TGTGCCAGCTCACCAGTTTCCGGGAACGGTGGAAACACCATATATTTT. Protein: CASSPVSGNGGNTIYF. Full variable domain (rest looked up from reference TRBV18 and TRBJ1-3): NAGVMQNPRHLVRRRGQEARLRCSPMKGHSHVYWYRQLPEEGLKFMVYLQKENIIDESGMPKERFSAEFPKEGPSILRIQQVVRGDSAAYFCASSPVSGNGGNTIYFGEGSWLTVV.

The chain carries TRBV3-1 (or the pseudogene TRBV3-2) and TRBJ1-6, with TRBD1 as a possible D gene (6 bases). V was shortened by 4 bases and J by 14 bases, with 21 bases between the two germline ends. The germline CDR1 and CDR2 sequences are LGHDT and YNNKEL (reference sequence). The CDR3 is 15 residues long. Written as DNA, the CDR3 is TGTGCCAGCAGCCCAACCGCAGGGGCCTTCTCGTCCCTCCACTTT. Protein: CASSPTAGAFSSLHF.

V is TRBV2 and J is TRBJ2-1; 8 positions agree with TRBD2. The junction had 6 bases not matched to a gene; V was cut back by 2 bases and J by 6 bases. CDR1 and CDR2 from the germline V gene are SNHLY and FYNNEI. The CDR3 runs to 15 residues. DNA of the CDR3: TGTGCCAGCAGTGAATTTCGGGGGGGCATCAATGAGCAGTTCTTC. As protein: CASSEFRGGINEQFF.

This clone was seen only once. This rearrangement joins TRBV19 to TRBJ1-1; possibly TRBD1 for D (5 bases). Looked up from germline, CDR1 is LNHDA and CDR2 is SQIVND (reference sequence). CDR3 length: 15 amino acids. The V and J ends lost 7 bases and 5 bases respectively, with 20 bases between them. The CDR3 region is CASTPSGGWWTEAFF. The DNA of the CDR3 is TGTGCCAGTACCCCAAGCGGGGGTTGGTGGACTGAAGCTTTCTTT.

In nucleotides, the CDR3 is TGTGCCAGCACCAGACTAGCGGGGGACACAGATACGCAGTATTTT. Amino acid sequence: CASTRLAGDTDTQYF. The chain recombines TRBV5-5 with TRBJ2-3, with TRBD2 identical over 12 bases. The CDR3 runs to 15 residues. Per germline, CDR1 SGHKS and CDR2 YYEKEE (reference sequence). With V trimmed by 6 bases and J by 2 bases, 4 bases remained unmatched.

The CDR3 DNA is TGTGCCAGCAGTAACCCCTACTACGAGCAGTACTTC. This codes for CASSNPYYEQYF. The chain links TRBV6-2 or TRBV6-3 to TRBJ2-7; D is unresolved. The CDR3 has 12 amino acids. From germline, CDR1 is MNHEY and CDR2 SVGEGT. V was trimmed by 5 bases and J by 3 bases, leaving 8 bases between them.

The chain links TRBV12-3 or TRBV12-4 to TRBJ1-2, with no clear D. This CDR3 is 13 amino acids long. Between the trimmed V and J ends, which lost 4 bases and 6 bases, there was a span of 12 bases. The DNA for the CDR3 is TGTGCCAGCAGTTCTACGCCACTAGATGGCTACACCTTC. Its protein is CASSSTPLDGYTF.

CDR3 sequence reads: CASSLSSSGAYEQYF. The CDR3 DNA follows: TGTGCCAGCAGCTTATCATCTAGCGGGGCCTACGAGCAGTACTTC. V usage is TRBV11-1 and J usage is TRBJ2-7; 9 bases align to TRBD2. V dropped 2 bases and J dropped 2; count of bases not matched to a gene: 4. CDR3 length equals 15 residues. Germline CDR1 is SGHAT and CDR2 is FQDESV (reference sequence).

This clone was found a few times. The chain employs TRBV7-6 and TRBJ2-5; 9 positions agree with TRBD2. CDR1 and CDR2 from the germline V gene are SGHVS and FNYEAQ. V gave up 1 base and J gave up 6 bases; unmatched junction bases: 6. CDR3 size: 15 residues. This CDR3 is CASSLEGGGGKTQYF. The CDR3 nucleotides are TGTGCCAGCAGCTTAGAAGGCGGGGGGGGGAAGACCCAGTACTTC.